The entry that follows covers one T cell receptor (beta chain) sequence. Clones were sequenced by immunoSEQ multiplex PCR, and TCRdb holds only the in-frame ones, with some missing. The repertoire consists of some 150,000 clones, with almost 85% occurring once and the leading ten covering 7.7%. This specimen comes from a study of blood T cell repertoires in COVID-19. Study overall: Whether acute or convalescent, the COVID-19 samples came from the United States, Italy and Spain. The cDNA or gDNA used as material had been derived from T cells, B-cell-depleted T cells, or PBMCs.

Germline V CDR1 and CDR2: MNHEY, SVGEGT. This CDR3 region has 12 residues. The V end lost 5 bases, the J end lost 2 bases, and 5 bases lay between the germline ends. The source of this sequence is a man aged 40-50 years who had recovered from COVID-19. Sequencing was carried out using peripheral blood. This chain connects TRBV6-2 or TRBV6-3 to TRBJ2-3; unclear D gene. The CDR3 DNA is TGTGCCAGCAGTCTCTCCACAGATACGCAGTATTTT. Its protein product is CASSLSTDTQYF.